The next 21 T cell receptor beta chains were all read from a single sample in a study of regulatory T cells in long-lasting Graves disease. With iRepertoire HTBI primers and Arm-PCR of CDR3 regions, TCR beta libraries were built. Via MiXCR, TCRdb re-called the multiplex PCR reads, giving one row per CDR3 protein. The sample consists of about 530,000 distinct CDR3 sequences, 16% of them appearing once. Time point given: newly diagnosed GD, antithyroid drugs for less than 3 months. Researchers made the TCR library from RNA that was extracted from PBMCs. The same sample was also used in a study of T cells in Graves' hyperthyroidism and ophthalmopathy.

The sample consisted of peripheral blood mononuclear cells (PBMCs), taken at new diagnosis, from a patient treated with antithyroid drugs. All receptors derive from a woman aged 35-65 years with Graves disease.

With regard to this clonotype: One base away lies a much larger clone, so this may be a sequencing read error. CDR3 nucleotide sequence: TGTGCCAGCAGCTTCGCCGGGGTTGGCTACACCTTC. Encoded protein: CASSFAGVGYTF. V and J are TRBV11-1 and TRBJ1-2; D is uncertain. The CDR3 has 12 residues. V gave up 3 bases and J gave up 7 bases, with 9 bases separating them. The germline CDR1 and CDR2 sequences are SGHAT and FQDESV (reference sequence).

This clonotype was counted many times. The chain has TRBV19 and TRBJ1-1; a possible D gene is TRBD1 (6 bases). Germline lookup yields CDR1 LNHDA and CDR2 SQIVND (reference sequence). V was shortened by 5 bases and J by 5 bases, with 15 bases between the two germline ends. This CDR3 has 14 residues. The CDR3 DNA sequence: TGTGCCAGTAGTCAAGGGGGGAAGGGGACTGAAGCTTTCTTT. This gives the protein CASSQGGKGTEAFF.

J is TRBJ2-5 and V is TRBV14; D is perhaps TRBD1 (5 bases). Germline V gives CDR1 SGHDN, CDR2 FVKESK. CDR3 length: 11 residues. This CDR3 reads CLQVSQETQYF. The DNA for the CDR3 is TGTCTACAGGTAAGTCAGGAGACCCAGTACTTC.

The V call is TRBV18, the J call TRBJ1-1, with no clear D. The V and J ends lost 5 bases and 7 bases respectively, with 14 bases between them. Germline CDR1 and CDR2: KGHSH and LQKENI. This CDR3 has 13 amino acids. CDR3 bases: TGTGCCAGCTCAGTCCAATCCGGGGTTGAAGCTTTCTTT. It specifies CASSVQSGVEAFF.

This clonotype was counted many times. The rearrangement links TRBV6-1 to TRBJ1-1, with D unclear. CDR3 length equals 13 residues. Germline CDR1 MNHNS, CDR2 SASEGT. Trimming removed 8 bases from V and 0 bases from J, with 10 bases in between. The CDR3 nucleotides read TGTGCCAGCGGCGGGAACCTGAACACTGAAGCTTTCTTT. It encodes CASGGNLNTEAFF.

This clonotype occurred a few times. The V call is TRBV3-1, the J call TRBJ2-5; 8 bases are shared with TRBD2. Germline V lookup: CDR1 LGHDT, CDR2 YNNKEL (reference sequence). The CDR3 runs to 13 residues. The junction had 5 bases not matched to a gene; V was cut back by 7 bases and J by 4 bases. The CDR3 region is CASTLSGAETQYF. Here the CDR3 DNA reads TGTGCCAGCACCCTTAGCGGGGCAGAGACCCAGTACTTC.

This clonotype was seen many times. The chain links TRBV2 to TRBJ1-5; D possibly corresponds to TRBD1 (6 bases). The V gene lost 4 bases and the J gene lost 5 bases, with 12 bases spanning the gap. CDR1 SNHLY and CDR2 FYNNEI come from the germline V gene. CDR3 length: 14 amino acids. CDR3 in DNA: TGTGCCAGCAGTGTGCAGGGGTCTTATCAGCCCCAGCATTTT. Protein sequence: CASSVQGSYQPQHF.

This clonotype turned up a few times. V is TRBV19 and J is TRBJ2-3; D is ambiguous. The germline gives CDR1 LNHDA, CDR2 SQIVND (reference sequence). The CDR3 is made up of 15 amino acids. V was pared by 0 bases and J by 0 bases, with 7 bases between. The CDR3 nucleotides read TGTGCCAGTAGTATAGATACGGTTAGCACAGATACGCAGTATTTT. Amino acid sequence: CASSIDTVSTDTQYF.

This clonotype has at least ten counts. V gene TRBV6-1 combines with J gene TRBJ1-1; the D is unclear. The CDR3 runs 16 residues. CDR1 and CDR2 from the germline V gene are MNHNS and SASEGT. Trimming removed 4 bases from V and 1 base from J, with 16 bases in between. The CDR3 DNA follows: TGTGCCAGCAGTGGGTTGAGAACATCTCCGAACACTGAAGCTTTCTTT. Translated: CASSGLRTSPNTEAFF.

In its sample, this clonotype was seen a few times. The chain carries TRBV7-2 and TRBJ2-3, with 10 nucleotides matching TRBD2. The CDR3 extends over 16 amino acids. The germline gives CDR1 SGHTA, CDR2 FQGNSA. Losses at the gene ends were 4 bases for V and 2 bases for J; bases not matched to a gene: 6. CDR3 DNA sequence: TGTGCCAGCAGCTCCCTAGCGGGGGCCCTCACAGATACGCAGTATTTT. Residues: CASSSLAGALTDTQYF.

Only a few counts were recorded for this clonotype. V gene TRBV25-1 combines with J gene TRBJ1-2; D gene unclear. The germline gives CDR1 MGHDK, CDR2 SYGVNS. V was clipped by 3 bases and J by 6 bases, with 11 bases between them. The CDR3 has 13 residues. The CDR3 reads CASSDGGLDGYTF. In DNA, the CDR3 is TGTGCCAGCAGTGATGGAGGGCTCGATGGCTACACCTTC.

This clonotype was counted ten times or more. The V and J genes are TRBV2 and TRBJ1-4; D remains unclear. V was pared by 4 bases and J by 0 bases, with 6 bases between. The V gene's germline CDR1 is SNHLY and CDR2 FYNNEI. This CDR3 has 14 residues. The CDR3: CASSVDATNEKLFF. CDR3 nucleotides: TGTGCCAGCAGTGTAGACGCAACTAATGAAAAACTGTTTTTT.

This clonotype was seen only a few times. V is TRBV27 and J is TRBJ1-1; no firm D call. Germline lookup yields CDR1 MNHEY and CDR2 SMNVEV (reference sequence). Trimming took 5 bases from V and 0 from J, leaving 13 bases between them. CDR3 length equals 15 residues. The CDR3 DNA reads TGTGCCAGCAGTCCCATAGAGGAATTGAACACTGAAGCTTTCTTT. This codes for CASSPIEELNTEAFF.

A few counts support this clonotype. Possible read error: a much larger clone is one base away. The rearrangement uses TRBV18 and TRBJ2-7; 7 nucleotides align to TRBD1. This CDR3 has 15 amino acids. Trimming took 2 bases from V and 6 from J; bases not matched to a gene: 10. Per the germline V gene, CDR1 is KGHSH and CDR2 is LQKENI. CDR3 coding DNA: TGTGCCAGCTCACCAGCCGGGACAGAGAGCTGCGAGCAGTACTTC. It encodes CASSPAGTESCEQYF.

This clonotype was seen ten or more times. This chain joins TRBV12-3 or TRBV12-4 and TRBJ2-5; 11 bases agree with TRBD2. This CDR3 has 15 residues. Trimming cost V 6 bases and J 5 bases; bases outside gene matches: 8. This CDR3 is CASSLSGGAGETQYF. CDR3 nucleotide sequence: TGTGCCAGCAGCCTTAGCGGGGGGGCCGGGGAGACCCAGTACTTC.

The V call is TRBV12-3 or TRBV12-4, the J call TRBJ2-7, with 7 nucleotides matching TRBD2. CDR3 length equals 13 residues. V lost 8 bases to trimming and J lost 6 bases; unmatched junction nucleotides: 10. The CDR3 region has the DNA TGTGCCAGCTCCGCCACGGGGGGATCCGAGCAGTACTTC. Its protein is CASSATGGSEQYF.

In the case of this clonotype: Here the CDR3 omits its conserved ending phenylalanine or tryptophan, so a read error is the likely source. This chain links TRBV24-1 with TRBJ1-5, with D tentatively TRBD1 (6 bases). The V and J ends lost 4 bases and 3 bases respectively, with 18 bases between them. Germline loops: CDR1 KGHDR, CDR2 SFDVKD. The CDR3 consists of 17 residues. The CDR3 here is CATSDPRVDSHNQPQHL. The CDR3, as DNA: TGTGCCACCAGTGACCCGCGGGTGGACAGCCACAATCAGCCCCAGCATCTT.

This clonotype was observed many times. This chain joins TRBV28 and TRBJ2-7; tentative D call: TRBD1 (6 bases). Between the trimmed V and J ends, which lost 8 bases and 4 bases, there was a span of 15 bases. CDR1 and CDR2 from the germline V gene are MDHEN and SYDVKM. CDR3 length: 13 amino acids. The CDR3 DNA sequence: TGTGCCAGCGGGGGCGGGCCCACTTACGAGCAGTACTTC. Translation: CASGGGPTYEQYF.

In nucleotides, the CDR3 is TGTGCCAGCAGCCCAACACGCACAGATACGCAGTATTTT. It translates to CASSPTRTDTQYF. The J gene is TRBJ2-3, the V gene TRBV7-9; D unresolved. The CDR3 is 13 amino acids. V was clipped by 5 bases and J by 1 base, with 7 bases between them. The germline CDR1 and CDR2 sequences are SEHNR and FQNEAQ (reference sequence).

At least ten counts were recorded for this clonotype. J is TRBJ1-1 and V is TRBV4-1; TRBD1 agrees at 7 bases. The CDR3 has 15 residues. Trimming removed 4 bases from V and 0 bases from J; junction bases left unmatched: 5. Germline CDR1 reads MGHRA; CDR2 reads YSYEKL. The CDR3 here is CASSRVGQLNTEAFF. For the CDR3, the DNA is TGCGCCAGCAGCCGGGTGGGACAGTTGAACACTGAAGCTTTCTTT.

Only a few counts were recorded for this clonotype. V usage is TRBV24-1 and J usage is TRBJ1-5; perhaps TRBD1 as D (5 bases). V was trimmed by 6 bases and J by 7 bases, leaving 18 bases between them. Per germline, CDR1 KGHDR and CDR2 SFDVKD. CDR3 length: 15 residues. CDR3 in amino acids: CATSPRQGEGQPQHF. The CDR3 bases are TGTGCCACCAGTCCCCGTCAGGGTGAGGGACAGCCCCAGCATTTT.